The clone carrying this TCR beta chain has just one count. Profiled with immunoSEQ multiplex PCR; TCRdb holds only in-frame clones, not every one. In the table there are 60,000 to 80,000 clones, more than 65% of which are singletons. This sample was included in a study of OX40 agonist ivuxolimab in advanced cancers. In the study overall: Three patients, one with hepatocellular carcinoma and two with cutaneous melanoma, achieved partial responses.

V was cut by 5 bases and J by 4 bases, with 14 bases left in between. CDR1 is SEHNR, CDR2 FQNEAQ, per germline (reference sequence). The CDR3 spans 14 residues. The sequence was collected from an adult with an advanced solid tumor such as melanoma, head and neck, liver or kidney cancer. The sample in question was CD4+ or CD8+ T cells sorted from blood, obtained in a trial of the OX40 agonist ivuxolimab. The chain carries TRBV7-9 and TRBJ1-2; D possibly corresponds to TRBD1 (5 bases). The CDR3 reads CASSPMGEAYGYTF. CDR3 nucleotide sequence: TGTGCCAGCAGCCCTATGGGGGAGGCCTATGGCTACACCTTC.